The 20 T cell receptor beta chains below come from one sample, sequenced in a study of cytomegalovirus exposure and HLA in healthy donors. Amplification used 60 Vbeta primers and 13 Jbeta primers. The repertoire was sequenced with immunoSEQ multiplex PCR; TCRdb's copy has only in-frame clones and lacks some. There are roughly 190,000 clones in the sample; roughly three quarters occur only once, and 1.5% to 2% lies in the top ten. The sequencing input was PBMCs. The receptors here all came from a woman aged 18-30 years in good health and CMV-seronegative.

The genes are TRBV7-2 and TRBJ1-3; D possibly corresponds to TRBD1 (5 bases). The CDR3 has 16 residues. CDR1 is SGHTA and CDR2 is FQGNSA in the germline V gene. V was cut by 5 bases and J by 0 bases, with 14 bases left in between. The CDR3 DNA reads as TGTGCCAGCAGCAGTGGGGACTCCAGCTCTGGAAACACCATATATTTT. It encodes CASSSGDSSSGNTIYF.

This clone was counted a few times. The chain joins TRBV5-1 to TRBJ1-4, with 7 bases fitting TRBD1. V lost 1 base and J lost 8; bases outside the gene matches: 8. The CDR3 is 15 residues long. The germline gives CDR1 SGHRS, CDR2 YFSETQ. CDR3 DNA sequence: TGCGCCAGCAGCTTGCTACAGGGGAGCGGCGAAAAACTGTTTTTT. Its protein product is CASSLLQGSGEKLFF.

The V gene is TRBV2, the J gene TRBJ2-7; TRBD2 agrees at 12 bases. CDR1 is SNHLY, CDR2 FYNNEI, per germline. J gave up 5 bases and V 6 bases, and 14 bases lay outside the gene matches. This CDR3 is built from 17 residues. Written as DNA, the CDR3 is TGTGCCAGCAGGTCCGCCCCGACTAGCGGGAGTTGGGACGAGCAGTACTTC. It specifies CASRSAPTSGSWDEQYF.

The chain couples TRBV2 to TRBJ1-1; 10 positions match TRBD1. V lost 8 bases, J lost 7 bases, and 7 bases stayed unmatched. This CDR3 has 13 residues. CDR1 is SNHLY and CDR2 is FYNNEI in the germline V gene. Here the CDR3 DNA reads TGTGCCAGCGCATGGGACAGGGGCATTGAAGCTTTCTTT. As protein: CASAWDRGIEAFF.

This clone was seen more than once but under ten times. This chain connects TRBV6-1 to TRBJ1-5; D is ambiguous. The CDR3 is made up of 15 amino acids. Deletions cut 1 base from V and 7 bases from J, with 14 bases between. Germline V CDR1 and CDR2: MNHNS, SASEGT. This CDR3 reads CASSEEEGGGQPQHF. CDR3 nucleotide sequence: TGTGCCAGCAGTGAAGAGGAGGGTGGCGGGCAGCCCCAGCATTTT.

The V and J genes are TRBV27 and TRBJ2-5, with D possibly matching TRBD1 (6 bases). The CDR3 consists of 13 residues. Deletions cut 6 bases from V and 2 bases from J, with 10 bases between. CDR1 and CDR2 from the germline V gene are MNHEY and SMNVEV (reference sequence). For the CDR3, the DNA is TGTGCCAGCAGCAGAAGGGGGCAAGAGACCCAGTACTTC. Residues: CASSRRGQETQYF.

V is TRBV7-2 and J is TRBJ1-2, with D possibly TRBD1 on 6 matching bases. This CDR3 is built from 15 residues. Germline V gene lookup returns CDR1 SGHTA and CDR2 FQGNSA. Trimming shortened V by 5 bases and J by 3 bases, and 16 bases separated the two germline ends. This CDR3 reads CASSRDGGHDYGYTF. The CDR3 DNA reads TGTGCCAGCAGCCGAGACGGGGGGCACGACTATGGCTACACCTTC. Supplemented by reference TRBV7-2 and TRBJ1-2, the full variable domain reads GAGVSQSPSNKVTEKGKDVELRCDPISGHTALYWYRQSLGQGLEFLIYFQGNSAPDKSGLPSDRFSAERTGGSVSTLTIQRTQQEDSAVYLCASSRDGGHDYGYTFGSGTRLTVV.

This clone was found a few times. This chain joins TRBV7-2 and TRBJ2-3, with 11 bases aligning to TRBD2. V dropped 5 bases and J dropped 3; count of bases not matched to a gene: 10. The length of the CDR3 is 17 residues. Germline-derived CDR1 and CDR2 are SGHTA and FQGNSA. The CDR3 loop is CASSPRGLAGGTDTQYF. CDR3 in DNA: TGTGCCAGCAGCCCCCGGGGGCTAGCGGGGGGAACAGATACGCAGTATTTT.

The V gene is TRBV9, the J gene TRBJ1-1; 9 bases fit TRBD1. The ends lost 2 bases at V and 3 bases at J; junction bases unmatched: 2. The CDR3 loop spans 14 amino acids. The germline V gene encodes CDR1 SGDLS and CDR2 YYNGEE. The DNA for the CDR3 is TGTGCCAGCAGCGTGGACAGGGGTTACACTGAAGCTTTCTTT. It translates to CASSVDRGYTEAFF.

The CDR3 sequence: CAGSTENYGYTF. The DNA for the CDR3 is TGTGCCGGGTCGACAGAGAACTATGGCTACACCTTC. The gene calls are TRBV2 and TRBJ1-2; weak D call: TRBD1 (5 bases). This CDR3 comprises 12 residues. Per germline, CDR1 SNHLY and CDR2 FYNNEI. V was pared by 11 bases and J by 2 bases, with 12 bases between.

This chain uses TRBV7-9 with TRBJ2-5; 10 bases match TRBD2. Germline CDR1 and CDR2: SEHNR and FQNEAQ (reference sequence). CDR3 length: 18 residues. Unmatched junction bases numbered 12, after V lost 3 bases and J lost 2 bases. CDR3 amino acids: CASSFSLGAGGTQETQYF. As DNA, the CDR3 is TGTGCCAGCAGCTTCTCCCTAGGAGCGGGGGGGACTCAAGAGACCCAGTACTTC.

The genes are TRBV18 and TRBJ2-7; 7 bases align to TRBD1. The CDR3 loop spans 14 amino acids. Per germline, CDR1 KGHSH and CDR2 LQKENI. The trim removed 6 bases at V and 1 base at J, leaving 6 bases unmatched. This CDR3 is CASSAWDSSYEQYF. CDR3 nucleotide sequence: TGTGCCAGCTCGGCTTGGGACAGTTCCTACGAGCAGTACTTC.

This chain's CDR3 is CASSEPGQGNNEQFF. The CDR3 region has the DNA TGTGCCAGCAGTGAACCGGGACAGGGCAACAATGAGCAGTTCTTC. The chain links TRBV6-1 to TRBJ2-1; 9 positions agree with TRBD1. Unmatched junction bases numbered 4, after V lost 2 bases and J lost 5 bases. The V gene's germline CDR1 is MNHNS and CDR2 SASEGT. This CDR3 comprises 15 residues.

The J gene is TRBJ2-7, the V gene TRBV6-6; the match to TRBD1 covers 10 bases. Germline-derived CDR1 and CDR2 are MNHNY and SVGAGI (reference sequence). The CDR3 runs 14 residues. V was pared by 2 bases and J by 3 bases, with 1 base of the junction left unmatched. The CDR3 sequence is CASSYRTGGYEQYF. The CDR3 DNA follows: TGTGCCAGCAGTTACCGGACAGGGGGCTACGAGCAGTACTTC.

For the CDR3, the DNA is TGTGCCAGCAGCCGCGGCACATCCCGAGGAGATACGCAGTATTTT. The encoded protein is CASSRGTSRGDTQYF. The chain couples TRBV7-3 to TRBJ2-3; D unresolved. The length of the CDR3 is 15 residues. Trimming took 5 bases from V and 5 from J, leaving 17 bases between them. Germline CDR1 SGHTA, CDR2 FQGTGA. Looking up the rest from reference TRBV7-3 and TRBJ2-3 gives the full variable domain: GAGVSQTPSNKVTEKGKYVELRCDPISGHTALYWYRQSLGQGPEFLIYFQGTGAADDSGLPNDRFFAVRPEGSVSTLKIQRTERGDSAVYLCASSRGTSRGDTQYFGPGTRLTVL.

The chain uses TRBV21-1 and TRBJ1-1. TRBV21-1 is classified as a pseudogene. The CDR3 is made up of 14 amino acids. CDR3 amino acids: CASKVRKEDTEAFF. The DNA for the CDR3 is TGTGCCAGCAAAGTGAGGAAGGAAGACACTGAAGCTTTCTTT.

Concerning this clone: Other nucleotide sequences from this sample produce the same CDR3. This chain uses TRBV7-3 with TRBJ2-3; the D gene is possibly TRBD2 (5 bases). Deletions cut 2 bases from V and 3 bases from J, with 6 bases between. CDR1 and CDR2 from the germline V gene are SGHTA and FQGTGA. This CDR3 is built from 13 residues. The CDR3 DNA reads as TGTGCCAGCAGCTTATCGGGGACAGATACGCAGTATTTT. Protein: CASSLSGTDTQYF.

This chain uses TRBV4-2 with TRBJ2-4; 14 nucleotides align to TRBD2. V shed 4 bases, J shed 3 bases, and the junction held 11 bases outside the gene matches. The CDR3 is 19 residues long. In germline, CDR1 is LGHNA, CDR2 YNFKEQ. CDR3 nucleotide sequence: TGTGCCAGCAGCCGAGCATCGGGACTAGCGGGGGATGGCAAAAACATTCAGTACTTC. As protein: CASSRASGLAGDGKNIQYF.

This chain links TRBV4-1 with TRBJ1-2, with D perhaps matching TRBD1 (6 bases). Between the trimmed V and J ends, which lost 0 bases and 0 bases, there was a span of 14 bases. The CDR3 consists of 17 residues. Germline V gives CDR1 MGHRA, CDR2 YSYEKL. CDR3 residues: CASSQDSHRATNYGYTF. In nucleotides, the CDR3 is TGCGCCAGCAGCCAAGATTCGCACAGGGCAACTAACTATGGCTACACCTTC.

The chain employs TRBV7-2 and TRBJ2-2; TRBD2 aligns across 7 bases. The CDR3 consists of 13 residues. The V segment lost 4 bases and the J segment 4 bases; nucleotides outside the gene matches: 0. Germline V gene sequence: CDR1 SGHTA, CDR2 FQGNSA. In DNA, the CDR3 is TGTGCCAGCAGCTCTAGCGGCACCGGGGAGCTGTTTTTT. This encodes CASSSSGTGELFF.